This entry is about one TCR beta chain. Its antigen remains unidentified. Generated by immunoSEQ multiplex PCR, the TCRdb table keeps only in-frame clones and is missing some. The sample lists approximately 100,000 clones, around 89% seen once, with 15% to 20% in the top ten. The data derive from a study of identifying expanded T cells in peripheral blood. Study-wide results and caveats: Clone count variance between approximately two-week samples rose with total template count. Technical replicates showed roughly 1.2 changed clones; about 2 weeks 15 to 20; four weeks 19.

Trimming took 5 bases from V and 3 from J; bases not matched to a gene: 4. This CDR3 spans 14 amino acids. Germline-derived CDR1 and CDR2 are SGHTS and YDEGEE. No infections or other immune events were documented during collection. The sequencing sample was made of blood. This clonotype was obtained from a person aged 18 to 75 in good health. The chain is built from TRBV5-8 and TRBJ1-5, with TRBD1 matching over 8 bases. This CDR3 is CASSWTGYNQPQHF. CDR3 sequence (DNA): TGTGCCAGCAGTTGGACAGGGTACAATCAGCCCCAGCATTTT.